This T cell receptor beta chain was profiled in a study of OX40 agonist ivuxolimab in advanced cancers. Overall study results and limits: More expanded clones were seen, on average, in CD8+ T cells than in CD4+. Among the lowest levels of clonal expansion were found in partial responders at 0.1-3.0 mg/kg.

Assay: immunoSEQ multiplex PCR; the TCRdb copy retains only in-frame clones and omits some. The data show more than 35,000 clones, with about 88% seen just once and roughly 2.4% held by the top ten. The trim removed 0 bases at V and 11 bases at J, leaving 4 bases unmatched. This CDR3 has 13 residues. Germline CDR1 reads MNHNS; CDR2 reads SASEGT. This clone was detected only a few times. Its antigen is not identified. Individuals having autoimmune disease history or systemic immunosuppression were not enrolled. The material sequenced was CD4+ or CD8+ T cells sorted from blood, taken in a trial of the OX40 agonist ivuxolimab. The clonotype was recovered from an adult with an advanced solid tumor such as melanoma, head and neck, liver or kidney cancer. The J gene is TRBJ1-1, the V gene TRBV6-1; TRBD1 matches at 9 bases. CDR3 sequence reads: CASSEAGTGLAFF. The DNA for the CDR3 is TGTGCCAGCAGTGAAGCGGGGACAGGGCTCGCTTTCTTT.